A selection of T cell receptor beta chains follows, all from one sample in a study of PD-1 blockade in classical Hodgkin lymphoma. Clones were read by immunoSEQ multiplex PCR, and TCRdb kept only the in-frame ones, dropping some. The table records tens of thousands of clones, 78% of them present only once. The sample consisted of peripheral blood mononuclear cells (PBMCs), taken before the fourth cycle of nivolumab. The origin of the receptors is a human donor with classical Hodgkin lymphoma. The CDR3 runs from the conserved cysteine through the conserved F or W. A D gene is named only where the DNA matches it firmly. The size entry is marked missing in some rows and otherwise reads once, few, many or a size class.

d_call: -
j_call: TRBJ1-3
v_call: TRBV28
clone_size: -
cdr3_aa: CASSFLYTIYF
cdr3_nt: TGTGCCAGCAGTTTTTTGTACACCATATATTTT

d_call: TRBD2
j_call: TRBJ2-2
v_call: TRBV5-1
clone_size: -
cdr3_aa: CASSSPGASGSLTGELFF
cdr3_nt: TGCGCCAGCAGCTCCCCCGGGGCTAGCGGGAGTCTCACCGGGGAGCTGTTTTTT

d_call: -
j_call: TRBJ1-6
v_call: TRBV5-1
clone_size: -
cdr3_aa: CASKGGTILYNSPLHF
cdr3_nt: TGCGCCAGCAAGGGGGGTACCATACTCTATAATTCACCCCTCCACTTT

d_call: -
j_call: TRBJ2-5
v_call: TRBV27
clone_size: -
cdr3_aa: CASSRQGASRMETQYF
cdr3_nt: TGTGCCAGCAGTAGGCAGGGTGCTTCGCGTATGGAGACCCAGTACTTC

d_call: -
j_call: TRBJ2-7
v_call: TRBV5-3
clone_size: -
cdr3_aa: CARSPAIGSEQYF
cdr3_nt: TGTGCCAGAAGCCCCGCGATAGGTTCCGAGCAGTACTTC

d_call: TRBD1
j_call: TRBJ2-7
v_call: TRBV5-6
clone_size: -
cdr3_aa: CASSMTPRGTYEQYF
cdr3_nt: TGTGCCAGCAGCATGACACCCAGGGGGACCTACGAGCAGTACTTC

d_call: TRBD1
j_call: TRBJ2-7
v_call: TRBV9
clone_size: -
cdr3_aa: CASSVRSRDRPYEQYF
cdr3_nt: TGTGCCAGCAGCGTAAGATCCCGGGACAGACCTTACGAGCAGTACTTC

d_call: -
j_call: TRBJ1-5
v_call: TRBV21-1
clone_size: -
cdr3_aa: CASSTSRLHGYSNQPQHF
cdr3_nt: TGTGCCAGCAGCACTTCGAGGTTGCACGGCTATAGCAATCAGCCCCAGCATTTT

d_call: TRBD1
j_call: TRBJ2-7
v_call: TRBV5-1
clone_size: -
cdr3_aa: CASSSGQGRNGQYF
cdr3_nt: TGCGCCAGCAGTTCGGGACAGGGAAGGAACGGGCAGTACTTC

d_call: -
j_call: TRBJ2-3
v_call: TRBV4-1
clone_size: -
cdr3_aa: CASSQSSRTIQGKADTQYF
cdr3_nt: TGCGCCAGCAGCCAGTCCTCCCGGACTATTCAGGGGAAGGCAGATACGCAGTATTTT

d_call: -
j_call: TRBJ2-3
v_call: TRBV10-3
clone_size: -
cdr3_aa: CAISEYRSTDTQYF
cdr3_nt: TGTGCCATCAGTGAGTACCGGAGCACAGATACGCAGTATTTT

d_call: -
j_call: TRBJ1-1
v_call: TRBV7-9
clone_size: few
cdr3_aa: CASTSDDNTEAFF
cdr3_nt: TGTGCCAGCACCAGCGACGACAACACTGAAGCTTTCTTT

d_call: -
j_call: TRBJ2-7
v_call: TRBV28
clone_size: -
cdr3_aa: CAGGEGTHEQYF
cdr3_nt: TGTGCCGGGGGAGAGGGGACCCACGAGCAGTACTTC

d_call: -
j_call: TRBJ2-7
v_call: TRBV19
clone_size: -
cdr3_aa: CASSIRRERAYEQYF
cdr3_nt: TGTGCCAGTAGTATACGGAGGGAAAGGGCCTACGAGCAGTACTTC

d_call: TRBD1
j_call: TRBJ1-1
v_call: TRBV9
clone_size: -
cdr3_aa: CASSNGQGGYNTEAFF
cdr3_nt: TGTGCCAGCAGCAATGGACAGGGAGGCTACAACACTGAAGCTTTCTTT

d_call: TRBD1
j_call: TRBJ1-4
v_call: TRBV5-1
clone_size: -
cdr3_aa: CASSSGQGATNEKLFF
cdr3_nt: TGCGCCAGCAGCTCGGGACAGGGAGCAACTAATGAAAAACTGTTTTTT

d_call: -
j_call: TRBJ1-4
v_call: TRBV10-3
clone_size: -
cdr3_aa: CAISTGGGNEKLFF
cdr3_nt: TGTGCCATCAGTACAGGAGGGGGTAATGAAAAACTGTTTTTT

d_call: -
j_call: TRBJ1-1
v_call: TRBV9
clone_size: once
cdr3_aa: CASSETANTEAFF
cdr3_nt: TGTGCCAGCAGCGAAACGGCCAACACTGAAGCTTTCTTT

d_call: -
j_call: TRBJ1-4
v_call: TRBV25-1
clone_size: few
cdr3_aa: CASSERLGGSEKLFF
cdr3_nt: TGTGCCAGCAGTGAACGGCTTGGGGGTTCTGAAAAACTGTTTTTT

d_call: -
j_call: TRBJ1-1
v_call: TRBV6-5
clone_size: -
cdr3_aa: CASSRVYPEAFF
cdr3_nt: TGTGCCAGCAGCAGGGTTTATCCTGAAGCTTTCTTT

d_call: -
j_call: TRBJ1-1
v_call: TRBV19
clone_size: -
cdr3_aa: CASSMGWQGPEAFF
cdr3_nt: TGTGCCAGTAGTATGGGGTGGCAGGGTCCGGAAGCTTTCTTT

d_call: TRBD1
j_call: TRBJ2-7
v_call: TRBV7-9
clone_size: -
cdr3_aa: CASSSTGVEEQYF
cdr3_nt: TGTGCCAGCAGCTCTACAGGGGTGGAAGAGCAGTACTTC

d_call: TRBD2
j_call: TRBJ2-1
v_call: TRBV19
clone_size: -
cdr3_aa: CASSRLTSGHYNEQFF
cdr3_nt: TGTGCCAGTAGTAGACTGACTAGCGGGCACTACAATGAGCAGTTCTTC

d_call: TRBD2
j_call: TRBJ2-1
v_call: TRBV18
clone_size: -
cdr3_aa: CASSPRTSGNGNEQFF
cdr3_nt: TGTGCCAGCTCACCACGGACTAGCGGGAATGGTAATGAGCAGTTCTTC

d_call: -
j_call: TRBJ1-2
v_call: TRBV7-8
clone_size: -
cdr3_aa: CASSLGTAFYGYTF
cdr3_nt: TGTGCCAGCAGCTTAGGGACAGCGTTTTATGGCTACACCTTC

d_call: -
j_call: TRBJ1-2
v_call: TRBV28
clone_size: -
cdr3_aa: CASLPFPTYNYGYTF
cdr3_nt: TGTGCCAGCCTCCCCTTCCCAACTTATAACTATGGCTACACCTTC

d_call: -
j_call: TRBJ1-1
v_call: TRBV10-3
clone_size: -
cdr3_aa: CAISESRVTEAFF
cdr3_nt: TGTGCCATCAGTGAAAGCAGGGTTACTGAAGCTTTCTTT

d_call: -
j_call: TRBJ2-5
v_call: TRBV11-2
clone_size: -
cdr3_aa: CASSLALGSLTVGTQYF
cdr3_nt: TGTGCCAGCAGCTTAGCCTTAGGGTCCCTAACGGTGGGGACCCAGTACTTC

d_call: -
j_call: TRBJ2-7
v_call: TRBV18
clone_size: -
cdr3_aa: CASSPFPERGEQYF
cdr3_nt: TGTGCCAGCTCACCCTTCCCGGAACGCGGGGAGCAGTACTTC

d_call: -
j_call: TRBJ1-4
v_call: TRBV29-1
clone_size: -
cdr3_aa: CSVEEQGQTNEKLFF
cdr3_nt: TGCAGCGTTGAAGAACAAGGACAGACTAATGAAAAACTGTTTTTT

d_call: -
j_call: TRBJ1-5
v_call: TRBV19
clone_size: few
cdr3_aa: CASSPRAGDNQPQHF
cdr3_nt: TGTGCCAGTAGCCCGAGGGCCGGGGATAATCAGCCCCAGCATTTT

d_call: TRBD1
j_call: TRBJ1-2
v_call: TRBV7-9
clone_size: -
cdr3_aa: CASSLNDRDKYYGYTF
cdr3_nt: TGTGCCAGCAGCTTAAACGACAGGGACAAGTACTATGGCTACACCTTC

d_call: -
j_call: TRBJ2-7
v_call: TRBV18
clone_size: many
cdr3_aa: CASSPMGEISYEQYF
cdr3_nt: TGTGCCAGCTCACCCATGGGGGAAATCTCCTACGAGCAGTACTTC

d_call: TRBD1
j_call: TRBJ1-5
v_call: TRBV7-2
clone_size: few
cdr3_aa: CASSARQGNQPQHF
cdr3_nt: TGTGCCAGCAGCGCCCGACAGGGTAATCAGCCCCAGCATTTT

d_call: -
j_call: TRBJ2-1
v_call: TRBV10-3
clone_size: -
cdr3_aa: CATQPRVDEQFF
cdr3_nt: TGTGCCACTCAACCCAGGGTCGATGAGCAGTTCTTC

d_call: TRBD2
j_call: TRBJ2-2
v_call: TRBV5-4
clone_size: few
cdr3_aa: CASSLGSGGAGELFF
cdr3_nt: TGTGCCAGCAGCTTGGGTAGCGGGGGAGCCGGGGAGCTGTTTTTT

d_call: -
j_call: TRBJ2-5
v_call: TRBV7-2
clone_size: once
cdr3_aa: CASSLGVRDHGETQYF
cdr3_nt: TGTGCCAGCAGCTTAGGCGTCCGGGACCATGGGGAGACCCAGTACTTC

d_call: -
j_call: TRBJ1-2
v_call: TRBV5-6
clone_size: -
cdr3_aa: CASSPGGPIYGYTF
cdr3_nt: TGTGCCAGCAGCCCGGGGGGCCCTATCTATGGCTACACCTTC

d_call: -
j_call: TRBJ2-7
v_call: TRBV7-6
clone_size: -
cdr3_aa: CASSFQGSSYEQYF
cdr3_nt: TGTGCCAGCAGCTTTCAGGGCAGCTCCTACGAGCAGTACTTC

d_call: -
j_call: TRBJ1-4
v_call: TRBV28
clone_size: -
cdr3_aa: CASSLFGDLETLFF
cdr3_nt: TGTGCCAGCAGTTTATTTGGGGACTTGGAAACACTGTTTTTT

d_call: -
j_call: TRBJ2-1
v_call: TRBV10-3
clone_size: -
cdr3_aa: CAISGSHQNDEQFF
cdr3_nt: TGTGCCATCAGTGGGAGTCACCAAAACGATGAGCAGTTCTTC

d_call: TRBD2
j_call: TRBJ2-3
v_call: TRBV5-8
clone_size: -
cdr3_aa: CASSPGLAYTQYF
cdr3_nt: TGTGCCAGCAGCCCGGGACTAGCGTATACGCAGTATTTT

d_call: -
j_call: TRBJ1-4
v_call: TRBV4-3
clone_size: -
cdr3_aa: CASSQDWGKEKLFF
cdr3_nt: TGCGCCAGCAGCCAAGATTGGGGGAAGGAAAAACTGTTTTTT

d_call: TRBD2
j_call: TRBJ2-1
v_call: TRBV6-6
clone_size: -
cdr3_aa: CASSTSTSGFINEQFF
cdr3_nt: TGTGCCAGCAGTACCTCGACTAGCGGATTCATCAATGAGCAGTTCTTC

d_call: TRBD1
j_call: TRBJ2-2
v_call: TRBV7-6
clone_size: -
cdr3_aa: CASSLATGTGFPTGELFF
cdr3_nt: TGTGCCAGCAGCTTAGCGACCGGGACAGGCTTCCCCACCGGGGAGCTGTTTTTT